The 19 T cell receptor beta chains listed next were all sequenced from one sample in a study of blood T cell repertoires in COVID-19 (dated by TCRdb to 2020 to 2022). Library generation was performed with the immunoSEQ multiplex PCR assay. The clones in this table, taken by TCRdb from immuneACCESS, are in-frame only. Not every clone is retained; where verified, under half of the shortfall comes from an unresolved V gene, and the cause of the rest is unknown. The sample includes around 310,000 clones, with about 90% observed a single time. Around 0.93% of the sample lies in the top ten. Sequenced input: peripheral blood. The receptors originated from a middle-aged woman with COVID-19, enrolled during active disease.

This clone was found a few times. The chain is built from TRBV12-3 or TRBV12-4 and TRBJ1-6; D is possibly TRBD1 (5 bases). The CDR3 is made up of 13 amino acids. The V gene lost 7 bases and the J gene lost 7 bases, with 11 bases spanning the gap. The CDR3 protein is CASTRRGNSPLHF. Here the CDR3 DNA reads TGTGCCAGCACCAGGAGGGGAAATTCACCCCTCCACTTT.

The chain combines TRBV7-2 with TRBJ2-3; 13 positions agree with TRBD2. This CDR3 has 16 amino acids. The V and J ends lost 4 bases and 4 bases, in that order; junction bases with no gene match: 5. From germline, CDR1 is SGHTA and CDR2 FQGNSA. DNA of the CDR3: TGTGCCAGCAGCTCCTGGACTAGCGGGAGAGCAGATACGCAGTATTTT. Its protein is CASSSWTSGRADTQYF.

This chain links TRBV7-2 with TRBJ1-5, with a weak D call TRBD1 (5 bases). The CDR3 sequence is 14 residues long. CDR1 and CDR2 from the germline V gene are SGHTA and FQGNSA. V lost 1 base and J lost 5, with 9 bases in between. This CDR3 reads CASSLVGGDQPQHF. The CDR3 nucleotides read TGTGCCAGCAGCTTAGTAGGAGGGGATCAGCCCCAGCATTTT.

The chain recombines TRBV2 with TRBJ1-5; 7 bases are a match to TRBD1. Germline assignment: CDR1 SNHLY and CDR2 FYNNEI. The CDR3 sequence is 18 residues long. V shed 7 bases, J shed 0 bases, and the junction held 15 bases outside the gene matches. The CDR3 bases are TGTGCCAGCACAATCGGGACAGAAAATTTGTATAGCAATCAGCCCCAGCATTTT. As protein: CASTIGTENLYSNQPQHF.

The chain uses TRBV5-1 and TRBJ1-4; D uncertain. The CDR3 extends over 14 amino acids. Trimming cost V 1 base and J 5 bases, with 9 bases left between them. The germline gives CDR1 SGHRS, CDR2 YFSETQ. CDR3: CASSLNAGNEKLFF. The CDR3 bases are TGCGCCAGCAGCTTGAACGCAGGAAATGAAAAACTGTTTTTT. The entire variable domain, with the rest obtained from reference TRBV5-1 and TRBJ1-4, is as follows: KAGVTQTPRYLIKTRGQQVTLSCSPISGHRSVSWYQQTPGQGLQFLFEYFSETQRNKGNFPGRFSGRQFSNSRSEMNVSTLELGDSALYLCASSLNAGNEKLFFGSGTQLSVL.

The rearrangement joins TRBV30 to TRBJ2-2; D possibly corresponds to TRBD1 (5 bases). Trimming removed 0 bases from V and 6 bases from J, with 20 bases in between. CDR3 length equals 17 residues. The germline CDR1 and CDR2 sequences are GTSNPN and SVGIG (reference sequence). The CDR3 DNA is TGTGCCTGGAGTGTACTCCTGCGCCAGGGTGGACCCGGGGAGCTGTTTTTT. Translation gives CAWSVLLRQGGPGELFF.

The V call is TRBV7-9, the J call TRBJ2-7; weak D call: TRBD2 (6 bases). The germline V gene has CDR1 SEHNR and CDR2 FQNEAQ (reference sequence). With 1 base removed from V and 4 bases from J, the gap between germline ends came to 11 bases. The CDR3 is 14 amino acids. This chain's CDR3 is CASSLVGSGYEQYF. For the CDR3, the DNA is TGTGCCAGCAGCTTAGTCGGGAGTGGGTACGAGCAGTACTTC.

The chain combines TRBV5-1 with TRBJ2-3; possible D gene TRBD2, 5 bases. Trimming shortened V by 4 bases and J by 2 bases, and 14 bases separated the two germline ends. Germline V lookup: CDR1 SGHRS, CDR2 YFSETQ. This CDR3 spans 15 amino acids. The CDR3 DNA is TGCGCCAGCAGCCTACAACTAGTTTTCACAGATACGCAGTATTTT. This codes for CASSLQLVFTDTQYF.

This chain links TRBV5-1 with TRBJ2-7, with 7 bases that match TRBD1. J gave up 3 bases and V 5 bases, and 8 bases lay outside the gene matches. CDR1 is SGHRS, CDR2 YFSETQ, per germline. This CDR3 is built from 14 residues. The CDR3 bases are TGCGCCAGCAGTCGTACAGGGGTGATCTACGAGCAGTACTTC. Amino acid sequence: CASSRTGVIYEQYF.

The chain uses TRBV5-4 and TRBJ2-1, with D perhaps matching TRBD1 (5 bases). CDR1 is SGHNT and CDR2 is YYREEE in the germline V gene (reference sequence). The CDR3 is made up of 15 amino acids. With 2 bases removed from V and 8 bases from J, the gap between germline ends came to 17 bases. The CDR3 DNA reads as TGTGCCAGCAGCTTACGTCCAGGGTCCATCGATGAGCAGTTCTTC. It specifies CASSLRPGSIDEQFF.

The chain joins TRBV28 to TRBJ2-7; 7 bases are shared with TRBD1. V lost 6 bases, J lost 0 bases, and 8 bases stayed unmatched. Germline V gene data show CDR1 as MDHEN and CDR2 as SYDVKM. The CDR3 spans 15 residues. The CDR3 DNA sequence: TGTGCCAGCAGGGATCAGACAGGGAGCTCCTACGAGCAGTACTTC. Its protein product is CASRDQTGSSYEQYF.

V and J are TRBV9 and TRBJ2-2, with TRBD2 as a possible D gene (5 bases). CDR3 length equals 14 residues. V lost 2 bases and J 3 bases, leaving 8 bases between the germline ends. Germline-derived CDR1 and CDR2 are SGDLS and YYNGEE. CDR3 region: CASSVEVHTGELFF. In DNA, the CDR3 is TGTGCCAGCAGCGTGGAGGTCCACACCGGGGAGCTGTTTTTT.

This chain joins TRBV19 and TRBJ1-4; no reliable D call. The CDR3 covers 16 residues. The V gene's germline CDR1 is LNHDA and CDR2 SQIVND (reference sequence). V lost 3 bases to trimming and J lost 2 bases, with 13 bases between them. The CDR3 loop reads CASSIGPGFTNEKLFF. The DNA of the CDR3 is TGTGCCAGTAGTATTGGCCCGGGGTTCACTAATGAAAAACTGTTTTTT.

The chain links TRBV11-3 to TRBJ2-2; D call uncertain. Trimming removed 1 base from V and 4 bases from J, with 10 bases in between. Looked up from germline, CDR1 is SGHNT and CDR2 is YENEEA. The CDR3 consists of 15 residues. CDR3 sequence: CASSLARPLTGELFF. The CDR3 coding sequence is TGTGCCAGCAGCTTAGCCAGGCCCCTCACCGGGGAGCTGTTTTTT.

V usage is TRBV18 and J usage is TRBJ2-2; the D gene is possibly TRBD2 (5 bases). V lost 3 bases to trimming and J lost 4 bases, with 15 bases between them. The germline CDR1 and CDR2 sequences are KGHSH and LQKENI. The CDR3 is made up of 16 amino acids. In DNA, the CDR3 is TGTGCCAGCTCACCTCAGGACCGACGGGGCACCGGGGAGCTGTTTTTT. Its translation is CASSPQDRRGTGELFF.

The chain couples TRBV27 to TRBJ2-1; D is possibly TRBD1 (6 bases). The CDR3 spans 16 residues. V dropped 3 bases and J dropped 8 bases, with 20 bases sitting between them. The germline V gene encodes CDR1 MNHEY and CDR2 SMNVEV (reference sequence). Written as DNA, the CDR3 is TGTGCCAGCAGTTTCTTCCTACAGGGTCCGGGACATGAGCAGTTCTTC. It translates to CASSFFLQGPGHEQFF.

The rearrangement joins TRBV7-2 to TRBJ2-3, with D hard to call. Germline CDR1 SGHTA, CDR2 FQGNSA. This CDR3 region has 14 residues. V was clipped by 4 bases and J by 0 bases, with 8 bases between them. In DNA form, the CDR3 reads TGTGCCAGCAGCTCCATTGGCAGCACAGATACGCAGTATTTT. It encodes CASSSIGSTDTQYF. Drawing the rest from reference TRBV7-2 and TRBJ2-3, the complete variable domain is GAGVSQSPSNKVTEKGKDVELRCDPISGHTALYWYRQSLGQGLEFLIYFQGNSAPDKSGLPSDRFSAERTGGSVSTLTIQRTQQEDSAVYLCASSSIGSTDTQYFGPGTRLTVL.

This chain links TRBV6-6 with TRBJ1-2; D ambiguous. Trimming shortened V by 2 bases and J by 4 bases, and 14 bases separated the two germline ends. This CDR3 is built from 15 residues. The germline V gene encodes CDR1 MNHNY and CDR2 SVGAGI (reference sequence). In DNA, the CDR3 is TGTGCCAGCAGTTACGGTGACTCCCGCAGCTATGGCTACACCTTC. Translating it yields CASSYGDSRSYGYTF.

The V and J genes are TRBV2 and TRBJ1-2; no firm D call. With 3 bases removed from V and 4 bases from J, the gap between germline ends came to 12 bases. The CDR3 has 14 amino acids. CDR1 is SNHLY, CDR2 FYNNEI, per germline. Here the CDR3 reads CASSDQLEFYGYTF. CDR3 sequence (DNA): TGTGCCAGCAGTGATCAGCTAGAGTTCTATGGCTACACCTTC.